These T cell receptor beta chains were read from a single sample in a study of metastatic and nonmetastatic thyroid tumors. MiXCR was used by TCRdb to re-call the PCR reads. The sample records tens of thousands of clones, roughly a quarter being singletons. The material sequenced was blood. All receptors come from a female donor with papillary thyroid cancer or a benign thyroid nodule (not recorded which). Some clones in this sample may be carry-over from other donors' samples. Each CDR3 is given without its conserved first and last residue. Some rows have no size entry. The others give once, few or many, or a class for an expanded clone.

V	size	length	J	CDR3
TRBV28	many	12	TRBJ1-5	ASSPTGANQPQH
TRBV27	many	13	TRBJ2-2	ASSRDRGGTGELF
TRBV5-1	medium-sized	13	TRBJ2-7	ASSFLAGGTYEQY
TRBV19	once	13	TRBJ1-4	ASQPQGARGEKLF
TRBV28	many	15	TRBJ2-3	ASSHSLAGGPSDTQY
TRBV4-2	many	14	TRBJ2-7	ASSQVGTSGQYEQY
TRBV7-8	many	16	TRBJ2-1	ASSLGGLAGGPRHEQF
TRBV6-1	.	10	TRBJ1-5	ASSPVNQPQH
TRBV4-2	.	12	TRBJ1-1	ASAGTGANTEAF
TRBV3-1	many	14	TRBJ2-5	ASSHSRGRFGETQY
TRBV19	.	10	TRBJ2-2	ASSPYGGDVF
TRBV12-3/TRBV12-4	many	11	TRBJ1-4	ATKGATNEKLF
TRBV6-2/TRBV6-3	few	10	TRBJ2-3	ASMTHTDTQY
TRBV10-1	many	16	TRBJ2-1	ASSESRVGTGGYNEQF
TRBV4-1	few	14	TRBJ2-7	ASSQGLKRPLGDHY
TRBV6-1	many	13	TRBJ2-2	ASSASSGDTGELF
TRBV4-1	many	11	TRBJ2-5	ASSQWTAETQY
TRBV19	many	12	TRBJ2-1	ASSISGSPHEQF
TRBV18	many	14	TRBJ2-2	ASSPPGTRDTGELF
TRBV30	.	12	TRBJ2-7	AWSWGPPPYEQY
TRBV20-1	.	8	TRBJ2-7	SAGTYEQY
TRBV12-3/TRBV12-4	.	12	TRBJ2-3	ASNSRARTDTQY
TRBV27	many	13	TRBJ1-5	ASSSSVGSNQPQH
TRBV24-1	once	17	TRBJ2-1	ATSDSLGDRLPSYNEQF
TRBV13	.	12	TRBJ2-1	ASSLDGVYNEQF
TRBV6-1	many	15	TRBJ2-3	ASSEEGQAFTTDTQY
TRBV6-5	many	14	TRBJ2-3	ASSYQIAGGTDTQY
TRBV19	.	12	TRBJ2-7	ASSSVTGRGEEY
TRBV20-1	.	13	TRBJ2-7	SARDQGVSSYEQY